These 14 T cell receptor beta chains were sequenced from one sample in a study of T-cell reconstitution after alpha-beta-depleted transplantation in children. Unique molecular identifiers tagged the TCRbeta library. TCRdb re-analysed the PCR reads in MiXCR, keeping a single row per CDR3 protein. The sample has about 580,000 distinct CDR3 sequences, under 25% seen once. Material: PBMCs, mostly from graft donor cells, obtained 360 days after TCRalphabeta/CD19-depleted stem cell transplant. The receptors were sampled from a boy under two years old who had a stem cell transplant for acute myeloid leukemia, so the T cells may come from the graft donor.

The chain is built from TRBV4-3 and TRBJ2-7, with D tentatively TRBD1 or TRBD2 (6 bases each). Trimming left V 4 bases short and J 7 bases short, with 23 bases between. In germline, CDR1 is LGHNA, CDR2 YSLEER. The CDR3 extends over 16 amino acids. The CDR3 sequence is CASSPGAAGDLSEQYF. The DNA of the CDR3 is TGCGCCAGCAGCCCGGGGGCAGCAGGGGACCTCTCTGAGCAGTACTTC.

Concerning this clonotype itself: At one end the junction does not follow the germline gene, possibly because of a read error. This chain joins TRBV4-3 and TRBJ2-5, with D perhaps assigned TRBD1 or TRBD2 (5 bases each). Germline-derived CDR1 and CDR2 are LGHNA and YSLEER. The CDR3 has 13 residues. This chain's CDR3 is CVSSRGLGETQYF. The DNA of the CDR3 is TGCGTCAGCAGCCGGGGCCTGGGGGAGACCCAGTACTTC.

The rearrangement uses TRBV28 and TRBJ2-7; TRBD1 matches 8 bases. Germline-derived CDR1 and CDR2 are MDHEN and SYDVKM. This CDR3 is built from 13 residues. Trimming took 6 bases from V and 5 from J; bases not matched to a gene: 6. The CDR3 bases are TGTGCCAGCAGACCCAGGGGGCCTCACGAGCAGTACGTC. This sequence encodes CASRPRGPHEQYV.

This clonotype has only one observation. V is TRBV27 and J is TRBJ2-1, with TRBD2 matching over 16 bases. Per the germline V gene, CDR1 is MNHEY and CDR2 is SMNVEV (reference sequence). Losses at the gene ends were 6 bases for V and 10 bases for J; bases not matched to a gene: 9. The CDR3 is 16 residues long. CDR3: CASSQTGTSGGAEQFF. CDR3 in DNA: TGTGCCAGCAGCCAAACCGGGACTAGCGGGGGGGCGGAGCAGTTCTTC.

This clonotype was observed a handful of times. V and J are TRBV19 and TRBJ1-1; TRBD1 might be the D (6 bases). The CDR3 sequence is 14 residues long. Germline CDR1 LNHDA, CDR2 SQIVND (reference sequence). The V and J ends lost 5 bases and 1 base respectively, with 11 bases between them. In DNA form, the CDR3 reads TGTGCCAGTAGTCCCGGGACAACGAACACTGAAGCTTTCTTT. Translating gives CASSPGTTNTEAFF.

This clonotype has at least ten counts. The genes are TRBV6-5 and TRBJ1-1, with TRBD1 identical over 8 bases. This CDR3 has 12 amino acids. After removal of 7 bases from V and 10 bases from J, the junction contained 8 bases not matched to a gene. Germline CDR1 reads MNHEY; CDR2 reads SVGAGI. CDR3 in DNA: TGTGCCAGCACCAAGGACAGGGTACGAGCTTTCTTT. The encoded protein is CASTKDRVRAFF.

J is TRBJ2-1 and V is TRBV14, with 7 bases that match TRBD1. The CDR3 has 16 amino acids. V lost 0 bases, J lost 14 bases, and 16 bases stayed unmatched. Germline values: CDR1 SGHDN, CDR2 FVKESK. The CDR3 is CASSQEGSSRGWGKFF. For the CDR3, the DNA is TGTGCCAGCAGCCAAGAGGGCAGCTCCAGGGGGTGGGGTAAGTTCTTC.

The V gene is TRBV23-1, the J gene TRBJ2-7; D is ambiguous. TRBV23-1 qualifies as an ORF whose function is uncertain. CDR3 length equals 8 residues. The V end was cut by 3 bases, the J end by 12 bases, with 3 bases between. CDR3 amino acids: CASSQGYV. The CDR3 region has the DNA TGCGCCAGCAGTCAGGGGTACGTC.

This clonotype was counted a few times. A much larger clone differs by one base, so this may be a read error. This chain joins TRBV7-3 and TRBJ1-1, with unresolved D. Trimming removed 5 bases from V and 1 base from J, with 8 bases in between. The CDR3 has 13 residues. CDR1 is SGHTA, CDR2 FQGTGA, per germline. The CDR3 protein is CASSRNGNTEAFF. In DNA, the CDR3 is TGTGCCAGCAGCCGGAACGGGAACACTGAAGCTTTCTTT.

There are many counts of this clonotype. The chain joins TRBV20-1 to TRBJ2-3; D possibly uses TRBD1 or TRBD2 (5 bases each). Germline V CDR1 and CDR2: DFQATT, SNEGSKA (reference sequence). The CDR3 consists of 16 residues. Trimming cost V 6 bases and J 0 bases, with 19 bases left between them. In nucleotides, the CDR3 is TGCAGTGCAGGGGCGGTACGGGGTCCTAGCACAGATACGCAGTATTTT. Translating gives CSAGAVRGPSTDTQYF.

The chain links TRBV11-1 to TRBJ2-1; TRBD2 might be the D (6 bases). The germline V and J ends were trimmed by 4 bases and 5 bases, with 27 bases remaining between them. The germline V gene has CDR1 SGHAT and CDR2 FQDESV (reference sequence). This CDR3 is 19 amino acids long. This CDR3 is CASSCLRDFPQGDDNEQFF. CDR3 DNA sequence: TGTGCCAGCAGCTGTCTAAGGGACTTCCCGCAAGGCGATGACAATGAGCAGTTCTTC.

This sequence joins TRBV10-3 and TRBJ2-5, with D tentatively TRBD1 or TRBD2 (6 bases each). This CDR3 is built from 14 residues. CDR1 and CDR2 from the germline V gene are ENHRY and SYGVKD. The V end was cut by 7 bases, the J end by 2 bases, with 14 bases between. CDR3 sequence: CAITPTGGQETQYF. The CDR3 coding sequence is TGTGCCATCACGCCGACAGGAGGGCAAGAGACCCAGTACTTC.

The chain joins TRBV6-2 or TRBV6-3 to TRBJ2-7; TRBD2 is a possible D gene (7 bases). V was clipped by 0 bases and J by 3 bases, with 27 bases between them. Germline V gene sequence: CDR1 MNHEY, CDR2 SVGEGT. The CDR3 runs 20 residues. The CDR3 DNA reads as TGTGCCAGCAGTTACTCGAAGCTGATGGTCAAGGGGGGGCCTATCTACGAGCAGTACTTC. Translation gives CASSYSKLMVKGGPIYEQYF.

This clonotype was observed a handful of times. V gene TRBV7-3 combines with J gene TRBJ2-1; no definite D call. CDR3 size: 15 residues. V was shortened by 1 base and J by 6 bases, with 13 bases between the two germline ends. Germline V CDR1 and CDR2: SGHTA, FQGTGA. Here the CDR3 DNA reads TGTGCCAGCAGCTTAAAGCCGACAATTACCAATGAGCAGTTCTTC. Protein: CASSLKPTITNEQFF.